These T cell receptor beta chains were read from a single sample in a study of cytomegalovirus exposure and HLA in healthy donors. Libraries were prepared by immunoSEQ multiplex PCR; TCRdb keeps only in-frame clonotypes and omits some of them. The sample shows 150,000 to 200,000 clones, under 85% of them seen only once. Sequenced sample: PBMCs. These TCRs come from a woman aged 30 to 39 in good health and CMV-seronegative. The CDR3 runs from the conserved cysteine through the conserved F or W.

length | V | CDR3
13 | TRBV27 | CASSLNSIYGYTF
18 | TRBV23-1 | CASSQQIKREVHTDTQYF
12 | TRBV27 | CASSPRGNEQYF
12 | TRBV28 | CASSRRDRGSTF
15 | TRBV5-1 | CASSIGTARDYGYTF
14 | TRBV5-6 | CASRTQGALYEQYF
18 | TRBV13 | CASSLEVGAAASYYEQYF
13 | TRBV19 | CASSLTGGNIQYF
16 | TRBV6-5 | CASSSYSDRGGQPQHF
11 | TRBV4-1 | CASSLGNEQYF
13 | TRBV2 | CASSWDFQETQYF
14 | TRBV7-6 | CASSLAPGRTEAFF
15 | TRBV6-1 | CASSLTVRVNYGYTF
13 | TRBV6-5 | CASSYTGNTEAFF
12 | TRBV6-5 | CASSYSGGGYTF
17 | TRBV7-5 | CVRSLAGAVPPGHEQFF
13 | TRBV10-3 | CAIGQENTGELFF
17 | TRBV10-3 | CAISEGLAGESADTQYF
16 | TRBV28 | CASSLRTSGRAYEQYF
14 | TRBV6-7 | CASRIDRIYNEQFF
16 | TRBV7-7 | CASSLGATSGGETQYF
13 | TRBV9 | CASSVDFYNEQFF
16 | TRBV5-1 | CASSLLGGVDTGELFF
10 | TRBV7-9 | CSSSRVGQFF
15 | TRBV7-8 | CASSLREGSYNEQFF
14 | TRBV7-9 | CASSSPGQILEQYF
16 | TRBV7-9 | CASSAWDRGDGSPLHF
12 | TRBV4-1 | CASSQGRGEQFF
14 | TRBV9 | CASSAGTGTYEQYF
14 | TRBV6-1 | CASKRPPEGTEAFF
17 | TRBV18 | CASSPGLAGGLNYEQYF
14 | TRBV2 | CASSESPQYYEQYF
16 | TRBV11-3 | CASSLGGDRGPLEQYF
19 | TRBV4-1 | CASSQDTAGLGNSYNEQFF
15 | TRBV7-3 | CASSQTQGEHTEAFF
16 | TRBV10-2 | CASHPGTGGSGNTIYF
15 | TRBV6-5 | CASSNRGSGANVLTF
16 | TRBV5-6 | CASRLAEYGGTGELFF
15 | TRBV6-5 | CASSYDRVHVGELFF
16 | TRBV7-6 | CASSLVAGGISYEQYF
15 | TRBV27 | CASSLLRGSYNEQFF
14 | TRBV10-1 | CASSERGSDTEAFF
14 | TRBV5-6 | CASRVAGGKYEQYF
17 | TRBV5-1 | CASSVVGSPAFQETQYF
14 | TRBV18 | CASSPRGGTDTQYF
16 | TRBV4-1 | CASSQHAAGVQYEQYF
15 | TRBV7-9 | CASSPQGGYNEKLFF
13 | TRBV15 | CATSRDPGAGQFF
18 | TRBV2 | CASSDPRDRGKPGNTIYF
14 | TRBV27 | CASSKTGIYQPQNF
15 | TRBV27 | CASSLYRDSDQPQHF
13 | TRBV6-5 | CASSYALADEQFF
14 | TRBV5-1 | CASRRITVDSPLHF
15 | TRBV6-5 | CASSSTGAFAGELFF
12 | TRBV13 | CASSASNRILFF
19 | TRBV7-9 | CASSDLLAGGLLNRNEQFF
13 | TRBV30 | CAWTVAGGGEQYF
18 | TRBV7-9 | CASSSIGAIAGGLYEQYF
13 | TRBV28 | CASRVARDYEQYF
14 | TRBV19 | CASSMGRLSYEQYF